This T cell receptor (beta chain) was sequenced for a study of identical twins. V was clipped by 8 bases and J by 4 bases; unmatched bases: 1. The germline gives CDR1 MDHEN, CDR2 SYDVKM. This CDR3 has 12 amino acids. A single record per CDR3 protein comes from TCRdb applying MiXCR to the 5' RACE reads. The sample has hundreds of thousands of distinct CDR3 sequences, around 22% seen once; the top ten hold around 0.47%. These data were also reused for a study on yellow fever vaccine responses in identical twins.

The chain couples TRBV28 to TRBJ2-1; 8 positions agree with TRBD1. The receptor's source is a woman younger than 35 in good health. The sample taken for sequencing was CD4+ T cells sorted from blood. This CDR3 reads CASWDRYNEQFF. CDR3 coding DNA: TGTGCCAGCTGGGACAGGTACAATGAGCAGTTCTTC.